This TCR beta chain was sequenced in a study of early T cells in non-severe SARS-CoV-2 infection. Study-wide background: From unsorted whole blood, bulk RNA was sequenced, and the chains remained unpaired.

V gave up 6 bases and J gave up 5 bases; unmatched junction bases: 7. The CDR3 is 15 amino acids. Unique molecular identifiers were affixed to single, distinct cDNA molecules. In TCRdb, the 5' RACE reads were re-called with MiXCR into one record per CDR3 protein. Here the sample spans fewer than 45,000 distinct CDR3 sequences, over 8.5% being singletons. Many counts were recorded for this clonotype. The sequence derives from an adult who was a healthcare worker with PCR-confirmed SARS-CoV-2 infection or an uninfected control (not recorded which). The sequenced material came from whole blood. V usage is TRBV12-3 or TRBV12-4 and J usage is TRBJ1-6, with TRBD1 matching over 7 bases. Here the CDR3 DNA reads TGTGCCAGCAGAGAAATGGGACAGAATAATTCACCCCTCCACTTT. Translation gives CASREMGQNNSPLHF.